This T cell receptor (beta chain) was sequenced in a study of T-cell reconstitution after alpha-beta-depleted transplantation in children. In germline, CDR1 is SEHNR, CDR2 FQNEAQ (reference sequence). The CDR3 runs 15 residues. V dropped 5 bases and J dropped 1 base, with 14 bases sitting between them. Unique molecular identifiers were incorporated into the prepared TCRbeta library. Each CDR3 protein is one row after TCRdb ran MiXCR on the PCR reads. This sample has almost 400,000 distinct CDR3 sequences, with over 20% found just once. The receptor was derived from a human donor who donated a stem cell graft to a child with acute myeloid leukemia. This sample comprised PBMCs from the stem cell graft donor, obtained from the stem cell graft. The rearrangement links TRBV7-9 to TRBJ1-1; a possible D gene is TRBD1 (5 bases). The CDR3 is CASSHSDRPNTEAFF. The DNA for the CDR3 is TGTGCCAGCAGCCACTCCGACAGACCGAACACTGAAGCTTTCTTT.